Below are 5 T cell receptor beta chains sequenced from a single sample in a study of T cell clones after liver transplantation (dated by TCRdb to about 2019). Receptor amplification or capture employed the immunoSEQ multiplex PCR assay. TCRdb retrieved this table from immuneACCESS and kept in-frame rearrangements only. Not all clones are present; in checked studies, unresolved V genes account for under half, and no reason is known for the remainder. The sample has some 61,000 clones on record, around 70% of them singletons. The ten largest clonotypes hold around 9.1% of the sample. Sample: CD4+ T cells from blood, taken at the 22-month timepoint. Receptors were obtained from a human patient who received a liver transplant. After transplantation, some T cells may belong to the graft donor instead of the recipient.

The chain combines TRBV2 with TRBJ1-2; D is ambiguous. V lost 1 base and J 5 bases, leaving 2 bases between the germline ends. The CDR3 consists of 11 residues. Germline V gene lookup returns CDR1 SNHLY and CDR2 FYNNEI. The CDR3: CASSEGYGYTF. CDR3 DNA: TGTGCCAGCAGTGAAGGTTATGGCTACACCTTC.

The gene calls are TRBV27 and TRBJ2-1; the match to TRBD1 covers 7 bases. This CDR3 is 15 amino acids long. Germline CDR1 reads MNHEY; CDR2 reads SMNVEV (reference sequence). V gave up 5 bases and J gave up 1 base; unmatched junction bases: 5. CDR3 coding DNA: TGTGCCAGCAGTATAATACAGGGGTCCTACAATGAGCAGTTCTTC. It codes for CASSIIQGSYNEQFF.

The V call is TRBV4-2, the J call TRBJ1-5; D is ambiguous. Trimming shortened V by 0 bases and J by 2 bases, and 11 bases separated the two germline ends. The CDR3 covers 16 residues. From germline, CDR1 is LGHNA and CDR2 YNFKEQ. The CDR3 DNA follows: TGTGCCAGCAGCCAAGAGGTGGCGCAGGGCAATCAGCCCCAGCATTTT. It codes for CASSQEVAQGNQPQHF.

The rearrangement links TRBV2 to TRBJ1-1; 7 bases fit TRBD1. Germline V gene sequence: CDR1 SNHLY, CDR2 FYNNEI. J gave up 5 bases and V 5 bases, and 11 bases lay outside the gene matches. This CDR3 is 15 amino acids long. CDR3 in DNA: TGTGCCAGCAGTCCTACAGGGGCGGTAAGGACTGAAGCTTTCTTT. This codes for CASSPTGAVRTEAFF. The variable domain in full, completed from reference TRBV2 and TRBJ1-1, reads EPEVTQTPSHQVTQMGQEVILRCVPISNHLYFYWYRQILGQKVEFLVSFYNNEISEKSEIFDDQFSVERPDGSNFTLKIRSTKLEDSAMYFCASSPTGAVRTEAFFGQGTRLTVV.

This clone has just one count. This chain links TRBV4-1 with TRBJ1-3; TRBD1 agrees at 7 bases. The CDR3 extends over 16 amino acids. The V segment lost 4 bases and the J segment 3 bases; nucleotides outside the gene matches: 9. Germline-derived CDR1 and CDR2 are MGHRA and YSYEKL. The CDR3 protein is CASSRETGQGGNTIYF. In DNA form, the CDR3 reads TGCGCCAGCAGCCGAGAGACAGGGCAAGGTGGAAACACCATATATTTT.